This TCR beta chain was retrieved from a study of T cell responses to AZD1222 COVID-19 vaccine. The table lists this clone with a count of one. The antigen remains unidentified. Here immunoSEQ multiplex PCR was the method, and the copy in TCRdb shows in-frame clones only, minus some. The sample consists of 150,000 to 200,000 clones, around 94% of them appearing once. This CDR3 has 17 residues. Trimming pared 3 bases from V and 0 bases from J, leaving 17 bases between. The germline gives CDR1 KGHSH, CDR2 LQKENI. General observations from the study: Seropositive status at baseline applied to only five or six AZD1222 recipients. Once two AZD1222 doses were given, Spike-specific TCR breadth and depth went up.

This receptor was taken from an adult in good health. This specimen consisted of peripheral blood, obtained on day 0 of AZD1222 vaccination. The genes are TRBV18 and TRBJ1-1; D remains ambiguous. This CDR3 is CASSPVGNQIMNTEAFF. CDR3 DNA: TGTGCCAGCTCACCGGTAGGTAACCAAATCATGAACACTGAAGCTTTCTTT.